One sample yielded the 18 T cell receptor beta chains listed below, sequenced in a study of T cell clonality in common variable immunodeficiency. The table came from immunoSEQ multiplex PCR; TCRdb's copy has only in-frame clones and leaves some out. This sample carries fewer than 65,000 clones, none of them present only once. The source material was peripheral blood mononuclear cells. These receptors all stem from a person aged 18 to 70 in good health.

In this sample, this clone turned up many times. The read gets to within 3 residues of the CDR3 end, and the germline J gene fills in the rest. At the DNA level, this CDR3 is encoded by other sequences in the same sample as well. V and J are TRBV29-1 and TRBJ1-2, with 7 bases fitting TRBD1. V lost 6 bases, J lost 0 bases, and 1 base stayed unmatched. The CDR3 runs 12 residues. CDR1 is SQVTM and CDR2 is ANQGSEA in the germline V gene. The sequenced part of the CDR3 DNA is TGCAGCGTCGGGACAGCTAACTATGGC. Its protein product is CSVGTANYG. The entire CDR3 reads CSVGTANYGYTF.

On this clone itself: The read ends 3 residues shy of where the CDR3 ends; the end is completed using the germline J gene. The chain recombines TRBV7-3 with TRBJ1-2; D remains unclear. CDR3 length equals 13 residues. CDR1 is SGHTA and CDR2 is FQGTGA in the germline V gene. CDR3 sequence reads: CASSFNSGNDYTF. The CDR3 DNA, read in part, is TGTGCCAGCAGCTTTAATTCGGGGAATGAC. The complete variable domain, with remaining parts taken from reference TRBV7-3 and TRBJ1-2, reads GAGVSQTPSNKVTEKGKYVELRCDPISGHTALYWYRQSLGQGPEFLIYFQGTGAADDSGLPNDRFFAVRPEGSVSTLKIQRTERGDSAVYLCASSFNSGNDYTFGSGTRLTVV.

The table lists this clone with many counts. The read terminates 3 residues before the CDR3 end, so the remaining end is supplied by the germline J gene. This rearrangement joins TRBV20-1 to TRBJ2-3; TRBD2 aligns across 7 bases. There are 15 residues in the CDR3. Looked up from germline, CDR1 is DFQATT and CDR2 is SNEGSKA (reference sequence). The V segment lost 0 bases and the J segment 7 bases; nucleotides outside the gene matches: 10. CDR3 protein: CSARDPRGSGNTQYF. The sequenced CDR3 bases are TGCAGTGCTAGAGATCCACGCGGGAGCGGGAATACG.

This clone was detected only a few times. The read comes to an end 3 residues before the CDR3 does, leaving the germline J gene to fill in the end. The rearrangement links TRBV20-1 to TRBJ1-4; the D gene is possibly TRBD1 (6 bases). In germline, CDR1 is DFQATT, CDR2 SNEGSKA (reference sequence). This CDR3 comprises 15 residues. Trimming stripped 1 base from V and 7 bases from J, with 16 bases between. The part of the CDR3 DNA that was read is TGCAGTGCTAGAGGGGGTCAGGGGCTCAGTGAAAAA. It is translated as CSARGGQGLSEK. From start to end, the CDR3 is CSARGGQGLSEKLFF.

This clone has ten or more counts. The CDR3 extends 3 residues past the end of the read, so its final part is completed from the germline J gene. The chain employs TRBV10-2 and TRBJ2-1; weak D call: TRBD1 (6 bases). V was trimmed by 7 bases and J by 6 bases, leaving 13 bases between them. CDR1 is WSHSY, CDR2 SAAADI, per germline. The CDR3 consists of 13 residues. The covered CDR3 bases are TGCGCCAGCATTACGGACAGATTCAATGAG. It specifies CASITDRFNE. The CDR3 reads in full as CASITDRFNEQFF.

Comments on this clone: Coverage ceases 3 residues before the CDR3 finishes, and the germline J gene fills in the end. The rearrangement uses TRBV19 and TRBJ1-1, with 11 bases fitting TRBD1. Germline lookup yields CDR1 LNHDA and CDR2 SQIVND (reference sequence). The V and J ends lost 3 bases and 3 bases, in that order; junction bases with no gene match: 9. The CDR3 totals 17 residues. CDR3 protein: CASSIRDRGIIYTEAFF. CDR3 bases read: TGTGCCAGTAGTATTAGGGACAGGGGGATTATATACACTGAA.

This clone was seen ten or more times. The sequenced fragment ends 3 residues before the CDR3 boundary, so the rest is inferred from the germline J gene. The V and J genes are TRBV20-1 and TRBJ1-5; tentatively, D is TRBD1 (5 bases). The CDR3 consists of 15 residues. V was cut by 6 bases and J by 6 bases, with 21 bases left in between. From germline, CDR1 is DFQATT and CDR2 SNEGSKA (reference sequence). The CDR3 loop is CSAVVPPGEAQPQHF. CDR3 DNA (partial): TGCAGTGCCGTCGTCCCCCCGGGGGAGGCTCAGCCC.

This clone was picked up many times. The read is 3 residues too short to cover the CDR3 end, so that end is filled in from the germline J gene. This chain links TRBV6-2 or TRBV6-3 with TRBJ1-1; no reliable D call. This CDR3 has 13 amino acids. The V gene lost 6 bases and the J gene lost 3 bases, with 11 bases spanning the gap. Germline V lookup: CDR1 MNHEY, CDR2 SVGEGT. The CDR3 DNA, read in part, is TGTGCCAGCAGGCCGCCGGGTGACACTGAA. Translated: CASRPPGDTE. The whole CDR3 reads CASRPPGDTEAFF.

This clone was found a few times. The junction and the germline gene differ at one end; a read error may be behind it. The read finishes 3 residues shy of the CDR3 end, and the germline J gene is used to complete it. The genes are TRBV18 and TRBJ1-2; TRBD1 matches at 7 bases. This CDR3 comprises 15 residues. In germline, CDR1 is KGHSH, CDR2 LQKENI. The CDR3 bases that were read are TGTGCCAGCTCATCTCCGGGACAGCCCCCCTATGAC. Its translation is CASSSPGQPPYD. The entire CDR3 reads CASSSPGQPPYDYTF.

This clone showed up many times. The CDR3 goes on 3 residues after the read ends, and that part is filled in from the germline J gene. This rearrangement joins TRBV5-1 to TRBJ1-1; D is unclear. Trimming took 4 bases from V and 0 from J, leaving 7 bases between them. The CDR3 has 13 amino acids. The germline gives CDR1 SGHRS, CDR2 YFSETQ. CDR3: CASSRRVNTEAFF. The sequenced part of the CDR3 DNA is TGCGCCAGCAGCCGCCGGGTGAACACTGAA.

This clone was picked up many times. CDR3 loop: CASSMPLQGAGRAFF. The part of the CDR3 DNA that was read is TGTGCCAGTAGTATGCCCCTACAGGGGGCCGGGCGA. The rearrangement uses TRBV19 and TRBJ1-1; 9 nucleotides align to TRBD1. Read data end 3 residues before the CDR3 end; the end is taken from the germline J gene. The germline CDR1 and CDR2 sequences are LNHDA and SQIVND (reference sequence). There are 15 residues in the CDR3. Based on the CDR3 plus reference TRBV19 and TRBJ1-1, the full variable domain is DGGITQSPKYLFRKEGQNVTLSCEQNLNHDAMYWYRQDPGQGLRLIYYSQIVNDFQKGDIAEGYSVSREKKESFPLTVTSAQKNPTAFYLCASSMPLQGAGRAFFGQGTRLTVV.

At least ten counts were recorded for this clone. Sequencing ends 3 residues short of the CDR3 end; the germline J gene provides the rest. V and J are TRBV20-1 and TRBJ2-1; 12 nucleotides agree with TRBD2. CDR1 DFQATT and CDR2 SNEGSKA come from the germline V gene (reference sequence). V dropped 6 bases and J dropped 8; count of bases not matched to a gene: 11. This CDR3 has 15 residues. CDR3 DNA (partial): TGCAGTGCCCCGGCAGAGACTAGCGGGAGTCATGAG. Translation: CSAPAETSGSHE. The CDR3 reads in full as CSAPAETSGSHEQFF.

This clone was counted ten times or more. From the germline J gene comes the end of the CDR3, since the read stops 3 residues before it. The rearrangement joins TRBV5-4 to TRBJ2-7, with D perhaps TRBD2 (6 bases). Trimming left V 9 bases short and J 3 bases short, with 16 bases between. Per germline, CDR1 SGHNT and CDR2 YYREEE (reference sequence). This CDR3 comprises 13 residues. Partial CDR3 DNA: TGTGCCACCGGGACCATCGGGGGCTACGAG. It yields the protein CATGTIGGYE. The CDR3 in its entirety is CATGTIGGYEQYF. Full variable domain (missing parts from reference TRBV5-4 and TRBJ2-7): ETGVTQSPTHLIKTRGQQVTLRCSSQSGHNTVSWYQQALGQGPQFIFQYYREEENGRGNFPPRFSGLQFPNYSSELNVNALELDDSALYLCATGTIGGYEQYFGPGTRLTVT.

This clone was counted ten times or more. CDR3 region: CASSFLSGADEAFF. The part of the CDR3 DNA that was read is TGTGCCAGCAGCTTCCTGTCAGGGGCAGATGAA. This rearrangement joins TRBV5-5 to TRBJ1-1, with D maybe TRBD1 (6 bases). The read ends 3 residues shy of where the CDR3 ends; the end is completed using the germline J gene. Germline values: CDR1 SGHKS, CDR2 YYEKEE (reference sequence). The V end was cut by 2 bases, the J end by 7 bases, with 15 bases between. The CDR3 consists of 14 residues.

This clone was seen repeatedly, ten times or more. Relative to the germline gene, one junction end is altered; a read error may explain this. Read coverage stops 3 residues before the CDR3 terminus; the germline J gene supplies the remainder. This chain uses TRBV29-1 with TRBJ2-1; 10 nucleotides align to TRBD1. This CDR3 spans 11 amino acids. Germline loops: CDR1 SQVTM, CDR2 ANQGSEA. The DNA read from the CDR3 is TGCAGCTTTGACAGGGGGCTTGAG. This encodes CSFDRGLE. The whole CDR3 sequence reads CSFDRGLEQFF.

This clone occurred many times. The read terminates 3 residues before the CDR3 end, so the remaining end is supplied by the germline J gene. The chain recombines TRBV5-1 with TRBJ1-4; tentative D call: TRBD1 (6 bases). V was shortened by 5 bases and J by 1 base, with 9 bases between the two germline ends. This CDR3 region has 14 residues. Germline assignment: CDR1 SGHRS and CDR2 YFSETQ. CDR3 amino acids: CASRPGVTNEKLFF. The sequenced CDR3 bases are TGCGCCAGCAGGCCAGGGGTAACTAATGAAAAA.

Ten or more counts support this clone. The read comes to an end 3 residues before the CDR3 does, leaving the germline J gene to fill in the end. The V gene is TRBV11-2, the J gene TRBJ1-2, with D tentatively TRBD1 (5 bases). The length of the CDR3 is 13 residues. Looked up from germline, CDR1 is SGHAT and CDR2 is FQNNGV. Trimming removed 3 bases at V and 7 bases at J, with 12 bases between. The sequenced part of the CDR3 DNA is TGTGCCAGCAGCTTCGACAGCCTAGGTGGC. It translates to CASSFDSLGG. The whole CDR3 protein is CASSFDSLGGYTF.

This clone has a count of ten or more. The read terminates 3 residues ahead of where the CDR3 ends, so the germline J gene completes it. The chain joins TRBV5-4 to TRBJ2-3, with 10 positions matching TRBD2. The CDR3 has 13 residues. Germline V gene data show CDR1 as SGHNT and CDR2 as YYREEE (reference sequence). V shed 4 bases and J 5 bases; nucleotides not matched to a gene: 1. The CDR3 spells CASSLAGEDTQYF. CDR3 bases read: TGTGCCAGCAGCCTAGCGGGAGAAGATACG.